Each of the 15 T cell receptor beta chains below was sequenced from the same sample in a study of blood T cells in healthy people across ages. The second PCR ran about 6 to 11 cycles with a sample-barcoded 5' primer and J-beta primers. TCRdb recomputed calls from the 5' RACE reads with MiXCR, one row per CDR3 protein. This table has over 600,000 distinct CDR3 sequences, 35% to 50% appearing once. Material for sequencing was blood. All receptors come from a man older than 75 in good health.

CDR3 sequence: CSARSRVEQYF. The DNA of the CDR3 is TGCAGTGCTAGGTCCCGGGTCGAGCAGTACTTC. The chain recombines TRBV20-1 with TRBJ2-7; D is unclear. This CDR3 spans 11 amino acids. V was shortened by 3 bases and J by 6 bases, with 9 bases between the two germline ends. Per germline, CDR1 DFQATT and CDR2 SNEGSKA (reference sequence).

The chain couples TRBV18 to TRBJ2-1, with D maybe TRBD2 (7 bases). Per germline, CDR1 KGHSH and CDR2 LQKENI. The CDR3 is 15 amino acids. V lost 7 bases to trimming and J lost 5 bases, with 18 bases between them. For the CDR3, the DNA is TGTGCCAGCTTACCTGAGGGGGGGCACGACAATGAGCAGTTCTTC. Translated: CASLPEGGHDNEQFF.

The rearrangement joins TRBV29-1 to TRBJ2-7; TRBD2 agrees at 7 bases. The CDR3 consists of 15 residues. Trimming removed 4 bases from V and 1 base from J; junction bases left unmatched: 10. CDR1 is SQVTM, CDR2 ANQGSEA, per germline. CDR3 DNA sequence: TGCAGCGTTGGTACGTCGGGGGGTCTGTCCTACGAGCAGTACTTC. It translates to CSVGTSGGLSYEQYF.

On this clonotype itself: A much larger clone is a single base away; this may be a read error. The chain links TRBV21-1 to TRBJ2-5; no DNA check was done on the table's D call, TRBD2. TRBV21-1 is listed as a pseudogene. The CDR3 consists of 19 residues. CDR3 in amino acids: CASSKAKIPTGTSPGGQYF. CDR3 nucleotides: TGTGCCAGCAGCAAAGCCAAGATTCCCACCGGGACTAGCCCAGGCGGGCAGTACTTC.

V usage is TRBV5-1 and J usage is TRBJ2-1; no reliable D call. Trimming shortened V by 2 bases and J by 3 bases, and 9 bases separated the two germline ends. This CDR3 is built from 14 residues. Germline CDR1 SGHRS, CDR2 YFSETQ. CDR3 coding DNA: TGCGCCAGCAGCTTAGACCCCCTCTACAATGAGCAGTTCTTC. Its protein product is CASSLDPLYNEQFF.

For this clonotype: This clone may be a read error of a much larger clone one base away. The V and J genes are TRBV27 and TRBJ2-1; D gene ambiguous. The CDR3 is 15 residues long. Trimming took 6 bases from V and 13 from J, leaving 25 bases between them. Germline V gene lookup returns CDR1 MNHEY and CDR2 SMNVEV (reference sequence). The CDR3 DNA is TGTGCCAGCAGCAAGTCAGGAATCCTACAAGAGACCCAGTTCTTC. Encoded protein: CASSKSGILQETQFF.

CDR3 nucleotide sequence: TGTGCCAGCACCCCGACAGCCGAGACCCAGTACTTC. Its protein product is CASTPTAETQYF. The rearrangement uses TRBV12-3 or TRBV12-4 and TRBJ2-5, with D possibly being TRBD1 (5 bases). The CDR3 totals 12 residues. The V end was cut by 7 bases, the J end by 5 bases, with 11 bases between.

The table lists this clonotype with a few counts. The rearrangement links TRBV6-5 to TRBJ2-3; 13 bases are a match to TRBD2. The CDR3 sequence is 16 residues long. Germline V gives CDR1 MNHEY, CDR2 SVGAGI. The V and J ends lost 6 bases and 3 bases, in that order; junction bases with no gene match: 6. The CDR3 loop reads CASSTRTSGSTDTQYF. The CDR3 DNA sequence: TGTGCCAGCAGCACCCGGACTAGCGGGAGTACAGATACGCAGTATTTT.

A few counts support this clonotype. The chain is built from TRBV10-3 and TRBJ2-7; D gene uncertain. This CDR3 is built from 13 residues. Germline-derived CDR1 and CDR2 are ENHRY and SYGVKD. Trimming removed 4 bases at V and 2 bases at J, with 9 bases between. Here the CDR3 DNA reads TGTGCCATCAGTGTTACAGAAACCTACGAGCAGTACTTC. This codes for CAISVTETYEQYF.

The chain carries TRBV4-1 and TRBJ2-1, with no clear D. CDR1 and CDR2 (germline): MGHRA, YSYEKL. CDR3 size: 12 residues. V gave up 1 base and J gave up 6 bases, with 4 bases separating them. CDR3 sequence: CASSQAVNEQFF. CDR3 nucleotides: TGCGCCAGCAGCCAAGCTGTCAATGAGCAGTTCTTC.

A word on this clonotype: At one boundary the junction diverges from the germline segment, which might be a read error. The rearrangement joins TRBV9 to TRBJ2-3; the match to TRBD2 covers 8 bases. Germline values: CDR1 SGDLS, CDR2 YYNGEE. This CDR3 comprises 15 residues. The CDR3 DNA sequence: TGTGCCAGCAGCCTCGGGGGGGGAAGCACAGATACGCGGTATTTT. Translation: CASSLGGGSTDTRYF.

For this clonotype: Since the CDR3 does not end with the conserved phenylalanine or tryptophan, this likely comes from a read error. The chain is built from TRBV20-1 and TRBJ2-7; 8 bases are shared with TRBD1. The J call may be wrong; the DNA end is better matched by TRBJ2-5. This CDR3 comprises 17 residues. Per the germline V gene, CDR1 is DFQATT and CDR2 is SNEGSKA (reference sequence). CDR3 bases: TGCAGTGCTATCGGACAGGGAGACATACGGACGGGAGAGACCCAGTACTTG. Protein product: CSAIGQGDIRTGETQYL.

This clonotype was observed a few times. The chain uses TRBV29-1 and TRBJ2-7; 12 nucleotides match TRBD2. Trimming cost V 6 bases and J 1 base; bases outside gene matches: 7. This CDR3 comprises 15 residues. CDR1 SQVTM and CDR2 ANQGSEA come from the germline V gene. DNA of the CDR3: TGCAGCGTAGCATTTGGGACTAGCGGGTCCTACGAGCAGTACTTC. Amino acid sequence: CSVAFGTSGSYEQYF.

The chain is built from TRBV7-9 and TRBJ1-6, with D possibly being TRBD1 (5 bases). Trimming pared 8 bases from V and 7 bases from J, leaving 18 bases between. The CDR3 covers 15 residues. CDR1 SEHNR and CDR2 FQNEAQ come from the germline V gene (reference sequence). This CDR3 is CASSLRQGVNSPLHF. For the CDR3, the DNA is TGTGCCAGCTCCCTAAGGCAGGGTGTCAATTCACCCCTCCACTTT.

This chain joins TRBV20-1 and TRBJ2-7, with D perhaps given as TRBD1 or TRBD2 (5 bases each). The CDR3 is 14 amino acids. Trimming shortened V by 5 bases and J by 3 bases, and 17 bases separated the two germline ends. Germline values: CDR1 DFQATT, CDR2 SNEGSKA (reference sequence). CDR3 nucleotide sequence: TGCAGTGCTCGACGCTCGGGACGCAACTACGAGCAGTACTTC. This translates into CSARRSGRNYEQYF.